This TCR beta chain is from a study of T cell responses to AZD1222 COVID-19 vaccine. Libraries were prepared by immunoSEQ multiplex PCR; TCRdb keeps only in-frame clonotypes and omits some of them. The sample has about 180,000 clones; 70% to 90% are singletons. The CDR3 spans 14 residues. Germline values: CDR1 MNHNS, CDR2 SASEGT. V was pared by 0 bases and J by 6 bases, with 4 bases of the junction left unmatched. This clonotype originated in an adult who received the AZD1222 COVID-19 vaccine. J is TRBJ1-2 and V is TRBV6-1; 7 bases are shared with TRBD1. Material: peripheral blood, obtained 28 days after the second AZD1222 dose. Here the CDR3 reads CASSEAGQGDGYTF. CDR3 coding DNA: TGTGCCAGCAGTGAAGCTGGGCAGGGGGATGGCTACACCTTC.